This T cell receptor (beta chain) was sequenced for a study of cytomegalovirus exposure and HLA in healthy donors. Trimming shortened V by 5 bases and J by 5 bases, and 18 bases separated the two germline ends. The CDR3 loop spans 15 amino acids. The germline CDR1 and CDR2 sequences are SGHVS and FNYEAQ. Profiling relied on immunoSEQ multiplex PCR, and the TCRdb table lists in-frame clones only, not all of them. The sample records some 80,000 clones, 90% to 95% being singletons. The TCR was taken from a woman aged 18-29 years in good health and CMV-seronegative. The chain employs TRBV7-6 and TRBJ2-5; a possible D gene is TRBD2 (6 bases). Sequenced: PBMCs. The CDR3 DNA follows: TGTGCCAGCAGCCACGGGGCGGGAAGGGAGGAGACCCAGTACTTC. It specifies CASSHGAGREETQYF.